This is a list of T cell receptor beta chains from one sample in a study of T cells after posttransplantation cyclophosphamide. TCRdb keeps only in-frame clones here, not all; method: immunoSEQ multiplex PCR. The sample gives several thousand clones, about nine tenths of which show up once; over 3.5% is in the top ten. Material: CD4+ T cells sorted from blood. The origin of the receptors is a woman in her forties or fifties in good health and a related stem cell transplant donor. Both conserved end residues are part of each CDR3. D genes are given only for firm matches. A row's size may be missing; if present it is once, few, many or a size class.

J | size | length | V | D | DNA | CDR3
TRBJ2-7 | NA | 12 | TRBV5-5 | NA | TGTGCCAGCAGCTTGGCCACCGAGACAGAATACTTC | CASSLATETEYF
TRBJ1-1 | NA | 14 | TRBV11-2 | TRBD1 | TGTGCCAGCAGCTTCCCACAGGGGGCCGGTGAAGCTTTCTTT | CASSFPQGAGEAFF
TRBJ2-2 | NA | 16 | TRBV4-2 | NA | TGTGCCAGCAGCCAAGATCACACGTCCGAAACCGGGGAGCTGTTTTTT | CASSQDHTSETGELFF
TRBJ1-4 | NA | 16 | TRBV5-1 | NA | TGCGCCAGCAGCTCGGCTGGGACAACAACTAATGAAAAACTGTTTTTT | CASSSAGTTTNEKLFF
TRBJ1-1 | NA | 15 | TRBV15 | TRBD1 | TGTGCCACCAGCAGAAACAGGGGGGGGAACACTGAAGCCTTCTTT | CATSRNRGGNTEAFF
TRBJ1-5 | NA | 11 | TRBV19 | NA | TGTGCCAGTAGCTTCCAGGGGCCCCAGCATTTT | CASSFQGPQHF
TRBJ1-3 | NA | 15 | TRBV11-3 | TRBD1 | TGTGCCAGCAGCCCGGGACAGGGCCCCGGAAACACCATATATTTT | CASSPGQGPGNTIYF
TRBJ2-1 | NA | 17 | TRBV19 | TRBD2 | TGTGCCAGTAGTATCGGGGTGGGAGGGCCCCCCTACAATGAGCAGTTCTTC | CASSIGVGGPPYNEQFF
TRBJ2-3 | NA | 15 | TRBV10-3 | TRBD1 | TGTGCCATCAGTGAGAAAAGGACAGGGTCAGATACGCAGTATTTT | CAISEKRTGSDTQYF
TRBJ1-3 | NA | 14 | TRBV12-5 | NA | TGTGCTAGTGGTCCGACAGGAGAGAGAAACACCATATATTTT | CASGPTGERNTIYF
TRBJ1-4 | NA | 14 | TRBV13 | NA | TGTGCCAGCAGCTACCGGGGGGGGGATGAAAAACTGTTTTTT | CASSYRGGDEKLFF
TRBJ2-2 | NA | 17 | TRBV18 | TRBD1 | TGTGCCAGCTCACCCTTTACCACAGGGGGCGACACCGGGGAGCTGTTTTTT | CASSPFTTGGDTGELFF
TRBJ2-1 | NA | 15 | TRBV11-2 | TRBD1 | TGTGCCAGCAGCTTAGACAGGGGGATAACCAATGAGCAGTTCTTC | CASSLDRGITNEQFF
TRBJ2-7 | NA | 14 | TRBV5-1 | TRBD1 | TGCGCCAGCAGCCCGCGACAGGGCTCCTACGAGCAGTACTTC | CASSPRQGSYEQYF
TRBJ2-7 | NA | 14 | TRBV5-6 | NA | TGTGCCAGCAGCCCCTTCGGGTCTTCCTACGAGCAGTACTTC | CASSPFGSSYEQYF
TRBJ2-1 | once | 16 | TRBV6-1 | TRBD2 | TGTGCCAGCAGTGAACGCCTAGCGGGATTTTACAATGAGCAGTTCTTC | CASSERLAGFYNEQFF
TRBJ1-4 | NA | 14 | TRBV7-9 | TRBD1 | TGTGCCAGCAGCCCGACAGGGATCGATGAAAAACTGTTTTTT | CASSPTGIDEKLFF
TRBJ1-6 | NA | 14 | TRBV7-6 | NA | TGTGCCAGCAGCCGCGACAGGATTAATTCACCCCTCCACTTT | CASSRDRINSPLHF
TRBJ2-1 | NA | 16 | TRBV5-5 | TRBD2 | TGTGCCAGCAGCTCCCACGGGACTAGCGGGGCCGATGAGCAGTTCTTC | CASSSHGTSGADEQFF
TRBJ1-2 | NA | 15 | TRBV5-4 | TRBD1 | TGTGCCAGCAGCTTGAGAGGGGGCATATCAAATGGCTACACCTTC | CASSLRGGISNGYTF
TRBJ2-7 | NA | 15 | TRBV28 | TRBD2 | TGTGCCAGCCCAGGGACTAGCGGGGGCGATTACGAGCAGTACTTC | CASPGTSGGDYEQYF
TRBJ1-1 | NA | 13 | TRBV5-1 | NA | TGCGCCAGCAGCCAGTACAGGGATACTGAAGCTTTCTTT | CASSQYRDTEAFF
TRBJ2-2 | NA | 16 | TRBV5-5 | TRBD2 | TGTGCCAGCAGCCGCCAGCGGGGGGGCTTTGACGGGGAGCTGTTTTTT | CASSRQRGGFDGELFF
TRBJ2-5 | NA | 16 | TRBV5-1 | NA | TGCGCCAGCAGCTCCAACGGAGTCGGGGTCGGTGAGACCCAGTACTTC | CASSSNGVGVGETQYF
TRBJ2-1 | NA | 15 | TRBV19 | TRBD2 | TGTGCCAGTAGTATAGTGGCTAGCGGGAGTAATGAGCAGTTCTTC | CASSIVASGSNEQFF
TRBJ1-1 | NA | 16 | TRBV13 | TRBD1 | TGTGCCAGCAGGAAGCCGGGACAGGGGTATAACACTGAAGCTTTCTTT | CASRKPGQGYNTEAFF
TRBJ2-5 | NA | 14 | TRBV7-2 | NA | TGTGCCAGCAGCTCACCGGTGTCCCAAGAGACCCAGTACTTC | CASSSPVSQETQYF
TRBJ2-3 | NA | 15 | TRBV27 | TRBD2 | TGTGCCAGCAGTAGACTAGCGGGGGACTCGGATACGCAGTATTTT | CASSRLAGDSDTQYF
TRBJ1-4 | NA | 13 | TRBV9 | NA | TGTGCCAGCAGCGTCGGGACATTAGAAAAACTGTTTTTT | CASSVGTLEKLFF
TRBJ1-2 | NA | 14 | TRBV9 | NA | TGTGCCAGCAGCGTAGCTGCACAGGCCTATGGCTACACCTTC | CASSVAAQAYGYTF
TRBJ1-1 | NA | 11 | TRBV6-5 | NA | TGTGCCTCAGCTCGGGGCACTGAAGCTTTCTTT | CASARGTEAFF
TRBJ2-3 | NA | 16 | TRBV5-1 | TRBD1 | TGCGCCAGCAGCTTGGTTGGGACAGGGAGCACAGATACGCAGTATTTT | CASSLVGTGSTDTQYF
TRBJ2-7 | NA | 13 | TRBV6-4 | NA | TGTGCCAGCAGTATTGGCAGGGGGGACGAGCAGTACTTC | CASSIGRGDEQYF
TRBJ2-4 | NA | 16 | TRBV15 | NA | TGTGCCACCGAAAACCCGGGTCCCTTAGCCAAAAACATTCAGTACTTC | CATENPGPLAKNIQYF
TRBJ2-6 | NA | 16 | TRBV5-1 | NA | TGCGCCAGCAGTTCTCCTAGGAGTAATGGGGCCAACGTCCTGACTTTC | CASSSPRSNGANVLTF
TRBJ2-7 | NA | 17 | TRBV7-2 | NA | TGTGCCAGCAGCCCCCACCGCGGTGGGGGCCGGACCTACGAGCAGTACTTC | CASSPHRGGGRTYEQYF
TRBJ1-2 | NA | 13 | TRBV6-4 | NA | TGTGCCAGCGCGTCCGAGGGATCGGGGGGCTACACCTTC | CASASEGSGGYTF
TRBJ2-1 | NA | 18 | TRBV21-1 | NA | TGTGCCAGCAGCAAATTTTGGTGGCGGGGGGGCATCGGTGATGAGCAGTTCTTC | CASSKFWWRGGIGDEQFF
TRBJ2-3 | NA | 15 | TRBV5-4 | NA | TGTGCCAGCAGCTTTGACCGGGATTTCGGTGATACGCAGTATTTT | CASSFDRDFGDTQYF
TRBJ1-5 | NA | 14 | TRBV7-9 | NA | TGTGCCAGCAGCCCAGATCGGGGGGATCAGCCCCAGCATTTT | CASSPDRGDQPQHF
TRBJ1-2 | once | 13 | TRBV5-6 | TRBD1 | TGTGCCAGCAGCACATGGACAGGGAGAGGCTACACCTTC | CASSTWTGRGYTF
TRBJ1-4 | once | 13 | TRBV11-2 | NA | TGTGCCAGCAGCCCTCTTGAGGTTGAAAAACTGTTTTTT | CASSPLEVEKLFF
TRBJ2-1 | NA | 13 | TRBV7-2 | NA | TGTGCCAGCAGCTTATACTACCACAATGAGCAGTTCTTC | CASSLYYHNEQFF
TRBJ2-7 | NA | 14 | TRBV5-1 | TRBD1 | TGCGCCAGCAGCCCGCGGACAGGGTTGAACGAGCAGTACTTC | CASSPRTGLNEQYF
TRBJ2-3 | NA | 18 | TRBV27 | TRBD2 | TGTGCCAGCAGTTTAGGGGCTAGCGGGGGGGGAGGCACAGATACGCAGTATTTT | CASSLGASGGGGTDTQYF
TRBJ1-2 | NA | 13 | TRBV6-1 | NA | TGTGCCAGCAGTCAAGGGTCAGGACTGGGCTACACCTTC | CASSQGSGLGYTF
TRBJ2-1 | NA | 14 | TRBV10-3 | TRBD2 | TGTGCCATCAGTCTCCGGGAGGGGCGGGGTGAGCAGTTCTTC | CAISLREGRGEQFF